This is a list of T cell receptor beta chains from one sample in a study of OX40 agonist ivuxolimab in advanced cancers. The protocol was immunoSEQ multiplex PCR, while the TCRdb copy is restricted to in-frame clones and leaves out a portion. Altogether tens of thousands of clones are present, around 85% being singletons, with the ten largest covering less than 4.5%. The input for sequencing was CD4+ or CD8+ T cells sorted from blood, taken in a trial of the OX40 agonist ivuxolimab. Every receptor here comes from an adult with an advanced solid tumor such as melanoma, head and neck, liver or kidney cancer. The CDR3 runs from the conserved cysteine through the conserved F or W. Fields, in order: V gene, CDR3 protein.

>TRBV27
CASSLSNSGGTEQFF
>TRBV5-1
CASSLSVGAPYNEQFF
>TRBV5-1
CASSPWAGENTEAFF
>TRBV7-2
CASSSRRDRGYEQYF
>TRBV5-4
CASSSVAGARGRGNEQFF
>TRBV7-9
CASSSTSLEAGDLDTQYF
>TRBV5-4
CASSLERGVETQYF
>TRBV19
CASSISGQGFYEQYF
>TRBV9
CASSIRSGLAGNNEQFF
>TRBV6-4
CASSDSETGGPDTQYF
>TRBV28
CASFGTSGRSQETQYF
>TRBV30
CAWSSYVNTGELFF
>TRBV19
CASSPPDTLRPQHF
>TRBV7-9
CASHRGGEEPQHF
>TRBV2
CASSGGWQDTQYF
>TRBV23-1
CASTPTSRGPGNTIYF
>TRBV7-9
CASSPGLAWGATDTQYF
>TRBV4-3
CASSQDRESSYEQYF
>TRBV10-3
CAISGSSSYNEQFF
>TRBV7-2
CASSQEALGPGELFF
>TRBV9
CASSVDVGALNYGYTF
>TRBV5-1
CASSSTPEVRSTGELFF
>TRBV6-6
CASSPRDSNYGYTF
>TRBV28
CASSRSDTYEQYF
>TRBV15
CATSLAGAYEQYF